Sequencing of this TCR beta chain was carried out in a study of cytomegalovirus exposure and HLA in healthy donors. Study-level background: There were 300 to 400 genotyped donors. Of these, 75% to 85% fell in the genetic ancestry cluster associated with self-reported Caucasian donors.

Primers included in the PCR were 60 Vbeta and 13 Jbeta primers. TCRdb keeps only in-frame clones here, not all; method: immunoSEQ multiplex PCR. The sample contains some 130,000 clones, approximately 80% of which appear only once. The CDR3 loop spans 17 amino acids. Germline values: CDR1 LNHNV, CDR2 YYDKDF (reference sequence). Between the trimmed V and J ends, which lost 5 bases and 1 base, there was a span of 17 bases. This clonotype was obtained from a male donor in good health and CMV-seropositive. Material: PBMCs. The gene calls are TRBV15 and TRBJ2-2; perhaps TRBD1 as D (6 bases). The CDR3 DNA reads as TGTGCCACCAGCGTGCGACAGGCCAATTTGAACACCGGGGAGCTGTTTTTT. Amino acid sequence: CATSVRQANLNTGELFF.